This TCR beta chain originates from a study of blood T cell repertoires in COVID-19. Methods used by the authors: Amplification of reference gene primers was used by the study to estimate nucleated cell counts. TCRdb's table, derived via immunoSEQ multiplex PCR, lists solely in-frame clones and lacks some. For V, J and clone size, that table is used; D and trimming come from the DNA. In the table there are 350,000 to 550,000 clones, about 85% of which are singletons. This CDR3 contains 10 residues. Self-reported history from a screening survey and questionnaire set each donor's cohort. The specimen sequenced was PBMCs or T cells enriched from blood (not recorded which). This sequence was found in a woman aged 18-30 years with acute COVID-19. This chain links TRBV5-3 with TRBJ2-2; no definite D call. TRBV5-3 is marked as an open reading frame, function uncertain. Here the CDR3 reads CANVLGELFF. In nucleotides, the CDR3 is TGTGCAAATGTGTTAGGGGAGCTGTTTTTT.